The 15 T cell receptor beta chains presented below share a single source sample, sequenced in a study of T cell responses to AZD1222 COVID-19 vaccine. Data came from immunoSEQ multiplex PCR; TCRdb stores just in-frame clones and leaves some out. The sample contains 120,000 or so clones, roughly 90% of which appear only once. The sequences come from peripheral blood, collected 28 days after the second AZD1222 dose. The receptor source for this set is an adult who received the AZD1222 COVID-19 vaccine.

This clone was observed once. The CDR3 nucleotides read TGTGCCAGCAGCCAAGAGGGAGGGGGCAATCAGCCCCAGCATTTT. As protein: CASSQEGGGNQPQHF. This chain connects TRBV3-1 (or the pseudogene TRBV3-2) to TRBJ1-5, with D maybe TRBD1 (5 bases). The length of the CDR3 is 15 residues. The V and J ends lost 0 bases and 2 bases respectively, with 8 bases between them. CDR1 and CDR2 from the germline V gene are LGHDT and YNNKEL (reference sequence).

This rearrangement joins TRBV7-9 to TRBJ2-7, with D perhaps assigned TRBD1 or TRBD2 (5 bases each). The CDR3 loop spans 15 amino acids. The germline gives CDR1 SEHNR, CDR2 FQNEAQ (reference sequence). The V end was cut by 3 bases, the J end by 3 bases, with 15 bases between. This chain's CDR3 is CASSFGRDGHYEQYF. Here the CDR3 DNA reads TGTGCCAGCAGCTTCGGCCGGGACGGACACTACGAGCAGTACTTC.

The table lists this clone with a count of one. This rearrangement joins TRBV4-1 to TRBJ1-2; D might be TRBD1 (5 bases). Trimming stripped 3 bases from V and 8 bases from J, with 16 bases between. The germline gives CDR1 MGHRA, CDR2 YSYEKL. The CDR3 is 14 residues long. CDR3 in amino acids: CASSQGRPRGGYTF. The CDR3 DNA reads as TGCGCCAGCAGCCAGGGCCGACCGAGGGGCGGCTACACCTTC.

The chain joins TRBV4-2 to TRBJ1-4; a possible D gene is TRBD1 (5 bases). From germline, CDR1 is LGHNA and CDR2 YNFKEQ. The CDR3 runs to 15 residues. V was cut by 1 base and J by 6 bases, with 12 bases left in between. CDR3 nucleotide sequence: TGTGCCAGCAGCCAAGGACTTCAGGGAGATGAAAAACTGTTTTTT. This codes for CASSQGLQGDEKLFF.

CDR3: CASSPEASSGASTDTQYF. CDR3 nucleotides: TGTGCCAGCTCACCTGAAGCCTCTAGCGGGGCTAGCACAGATACGCAGTATTTT. The V gene is TRBV18, the J gene TRBJ2-3; TRBD2 agrees at 9 bases. The V gene's germline CDR1 is KGHSH and CDR2 LQKENI. This CDR3 is 18 amino acids long. Trimming cost V 3 bases and J 0 bases; bases outside gene matches: 10.

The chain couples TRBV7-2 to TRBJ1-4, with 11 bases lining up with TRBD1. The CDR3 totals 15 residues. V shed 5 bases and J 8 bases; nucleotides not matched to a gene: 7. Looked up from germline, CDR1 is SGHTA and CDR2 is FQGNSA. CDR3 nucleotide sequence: TGTGCCAGCAGCCCACCGGGACAGGGGGTGGAAAAACTGTTTTTT. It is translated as CASSPPGQGVEKLFF.

Written as DNA, the CDR3 is TGTGCCGCCCAAGGGACATTCACAGATACGCAGTATTTT. Protein product: CAAQGTFTDTQYF. The chain joins TRBV24-1 to TRBJ2-3, with D tentatively TRBD1 (6 bases). In germline, CDR1 is KGHDR, CDR2 SFDVKD. Between the trimmed V and J ends, which lost 12 bases and 2 bases, there was a span of 14 bases. This CDR3 spans 13 amino acids.

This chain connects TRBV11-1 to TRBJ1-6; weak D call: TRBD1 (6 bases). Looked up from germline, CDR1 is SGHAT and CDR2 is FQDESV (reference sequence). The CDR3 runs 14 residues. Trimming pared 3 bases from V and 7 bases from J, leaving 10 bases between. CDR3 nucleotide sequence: TGTGCCAGCAGCTTCCCGACAGGCAATTCACCCCTCCACTTT. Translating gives CASSFPTGNSPLHF. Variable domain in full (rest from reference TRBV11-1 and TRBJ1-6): EAEVAQSPRYKITEKSQAVAFWCDPISGHATLYWYRQILGQGPELLVQFQDESVVDDSQLPKDRFSAERLKGVDSTLKIQPAELGDSAMYLCASSFPTGNSPLHFGNGTRLTVT.

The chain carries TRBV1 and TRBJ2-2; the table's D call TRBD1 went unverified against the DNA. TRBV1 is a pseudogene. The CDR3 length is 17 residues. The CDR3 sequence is CTSTPADMAGPPGELFF. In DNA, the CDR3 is TGCACCAGCACTCCAGCTGATATGGCAGGCCCGCCCGGGGAGCTGTTTTTT.

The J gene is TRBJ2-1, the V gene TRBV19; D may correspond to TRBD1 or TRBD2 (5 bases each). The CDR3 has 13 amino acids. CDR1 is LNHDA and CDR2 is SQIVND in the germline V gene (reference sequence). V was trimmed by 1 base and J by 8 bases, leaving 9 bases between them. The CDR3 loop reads CASSIVGTHEQFF. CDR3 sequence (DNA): TGTGCCAGTAGTATAGTCGGGACCCATGAGCAGTTCTTC.

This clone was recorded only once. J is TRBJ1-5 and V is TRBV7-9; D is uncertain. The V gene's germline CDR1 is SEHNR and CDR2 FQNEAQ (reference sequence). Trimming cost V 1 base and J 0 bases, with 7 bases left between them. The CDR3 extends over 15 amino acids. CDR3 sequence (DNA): TGTGCCAGCAGCTTAGAGGGTTATAGCAATCAGCCCCAGCATTTT. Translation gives CASSLEGYSNQPQHF.

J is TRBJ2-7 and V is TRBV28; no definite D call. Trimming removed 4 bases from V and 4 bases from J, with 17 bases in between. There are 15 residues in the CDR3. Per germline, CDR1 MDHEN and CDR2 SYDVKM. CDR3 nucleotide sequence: TGTGCCAGCAGTTCAACCCGGTTGCCACGGTACGAGCAGTACTTC. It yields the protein CASSSTRLPRYEQYF.

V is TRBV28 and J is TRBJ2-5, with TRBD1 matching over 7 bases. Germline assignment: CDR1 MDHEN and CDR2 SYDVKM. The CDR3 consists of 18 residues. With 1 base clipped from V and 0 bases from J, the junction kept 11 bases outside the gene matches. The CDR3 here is CASSLSFSGGEHQETQYF. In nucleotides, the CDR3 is TGTGCCAGCAGTTTATCATTTTCAGGGGGTGAGCACCAAGAGACCCAGTACTTC.

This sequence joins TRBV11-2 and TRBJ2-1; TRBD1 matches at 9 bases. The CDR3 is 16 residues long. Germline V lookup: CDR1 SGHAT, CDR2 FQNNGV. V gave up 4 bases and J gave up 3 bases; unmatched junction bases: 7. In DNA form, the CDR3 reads TGTGCCAGCAGCTGGGGACAGGGTCCCATCTACAATGAGCAGTTCTTC. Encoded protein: CASSWGQGPIYNEQFF.

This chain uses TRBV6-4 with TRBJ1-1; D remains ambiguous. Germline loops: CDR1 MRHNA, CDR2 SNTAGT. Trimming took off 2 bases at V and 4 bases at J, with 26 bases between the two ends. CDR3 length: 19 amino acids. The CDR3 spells CASSDPYQRVGQLGTEAFF. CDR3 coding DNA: TGTGCCAGCAGTGACCCCTACCAACGGGTAGGCCAGCTGGGCACTGAAGCTTTCTTT.